A single sample is the source of the 30 T cell receptor beta chains below, sequenced in a study of graft-versus-host responses after intestinal transplantation. TCRdb keeps only in-frame clones here, not all; method: immunoSEQ multiplex PCR. The table has tens of thousands of clones, 92% seen once. These receptors lack a known antigen. Sequencing used unstimulated CD4+ T cells sorted from spleen or lymph node cells, obtained before transplant. Receptors were obtained from a human donor who was the organ donor for an intestinal transplant.

The V gene is TRBV6-4, the J gene TRBJ1-1; 8 bases fit TRBD1. CDR1 is MRHNA and CDR2 is SNTAGT in the germline V gene. With 2 bases clipped from V and 4 bases from J, the junction kept 24 bases outside the gene matches. This CDR3 contains 21 residues. In DNA form, the CDR3 reads TGTGCCAGCAGTGACCCGAGCAGGGGAGTTCAGGGGGACAGGTTGAGCACTGAAGCTTTCTTT. Its translation is CASSDPSRGVQGDRLSTEAFF.

The J gene is TRBJ1-6, the V gene TRBV10-2; D gene uncertain. Trimming stripped 6 bases from V and 7 bases from J, with 22 bases between. The germline V gene encodes CDR1 WSHSY and CDR2 SAAADI. This CDR3 is 17 amino acids long. CDR3 nucleotide sequence: TGCGCCAGCAGGCTCGGTGGGAGAGGGTTGCGAAATTCACCCCTCCACTTT. The encoded protein is CASRLGGRGLRNSPLHF.

V and J are TRBV5-4 and TRBJ2-3, with 10 bases lining up with TRBD2. This CDR3 contains 15 residues. Germline CDR1 reads SGHNT; CDR2 reads YYREEE (reference sequence). J gave up 14 bases and V 1 base, and 13 bases lay outside the gene matches. The CDR3 DNA sequence: TGTGCCAGCAGCTTGCGGCTAGCGGGAGCACAAGAAAGGTATTTT. Protein product: CASSLRLAGAQERYF.

A single count supports this clone. This chain joins TRBV15 and TRBJ2-7, with 8 bases identical to TRBD1. Trimming cost V 4 bases and J 5 bases; bases outside gene matches: 10. Germline V gene lookup returns CDR1 LNHNV and CDR2 YYDKDF (reference sequence). The CDR3 is 15 residues long. As DNA, the CDR3 is TGTGCCACCAGCAAGCAGGGGGCCCGGGGCCACGAGCAGTACTTC. It is translated as CATSKQGARGHEQYF.

This clone has more than one count but fewer than ten. The chain carries TRBV9 and TRBJ1-2, with D maybe TRBD1 (6 bases). The CDR3 loop spans 14 amino acids. The germline gives CDR1 SGDLS, CDR2 YYNGEE. V was pared by 3 bases and J by 2 bases, with 11 bases between. The CDR3 bases are TGTGCCAGCAGCGAGGGGGGCGGGAACTATGGCTACACCTTC. It is translated as CASSEGGGNYGYTF.

The chain couples TRBV7-2 to TRBJ2-5; TRBD2 matches at 7 bases. The end of the DNA is better explained by TRBJ2-7, so the J call may be wrong. Germline values: CDR1 SGHTA, CDR2 FQGNSA. The CDR3 length is 15 residues. CDR3 sequence: CASSLGSSGTYEQYF. The CDR3 nucleotides read TGTGCCAGCAGCTTAGGCTCTAGCGGCACCTACGAGCAGTACTTC.

As to this clone: The junction does not match germline at one end; this may be a read error. Other DNA sequences in this specimen translate into the identical CDR3. The chain recombines TRBV7-9 with TRBJ2-1; D is ambiguous. CDR1 SEHNR and CDR2 FQNEAQ come from the germline V gene (reference sequence). The length of the CDR3 is 15 residues. The CDR3 loop is CASSFGSVSYNEQFF. CDR3 in DNA: TGCGCCAGCAGCTTTGGATCGGTTTCCTACAATGAGCAGTTCTTC.

This chain connects TRBV20-1 to TRBJ1-1; D gene unclear. CDR1 is DFQATT and CDR2 is SNEGSKA in the germline V gene (reference sequence). The CDR3 runs to 10 residues. V was cut by 3 bases and J by 7 bases, with 6 bases left in between. The CDR3 DNA reads as TGCAGTGCTAGCGGGTATGAAGCTTTCTTT. It is translated as CSASGYEAFF.

The gene calls are TRBV10-3 and TRBJ2-6; TRBD1 matches at 12 bases. V lost 6 bases and J lost 0; bases outside the gene matches: 9. Germline V CDR1 and CDR2: ENHRY, SYGVKD. The CDR3 is 19 amino acids. The chain's CDR3 is CAIRPGQGAQSSGANVLTF. The DNA for the CDR3 is TGTGCCATCAGACCGGGACAGGGGGCCCAAAGCTCTGGGGCCAACGTCCTGACTTTC.

This clone appeared a few times. The chain combines TRBV5-4 with TRBJ2-7; 10 nucleotides align to TRBD2. The J segment lost 7 bases and the V segment lost 4 bases, leaving 11 bases of the junction unmatched. The length of the CDR3 is 15 residues. The germline gives CDR1 SGHNT, CDR2 YYREEE (reference sequence). CDR3 protein: CASSQTSGTRGEQYF. The DNA of the CDR3 is TGTGCCAGCAGCCAAACTAGCGGGACGAGGGGGGAGCAGTACTTC.

This clone was seen just once. The chain uses TRBV27 and TRBJ2-7; 8 bases are shared with TRBD1. Germline CDR1 reads MNHEY; CDR2 reads SMNVEV (reference sequence). Trimming at V came to 3 bases and at J to 2 bases, leaving 12 bases not matched to a gene. The CDR3 contains 17 residues. The CDR3 loop reads CASSLGRGPLDAYEQYF. The CDR3 coding sequence is TGTGCCAGCAGTTTGGGCAGGGGGCCTTTGGATGCCTACGAGCAGTACTTC.

This chain uses TRBV5-1 with TRBJ2-5, with D possibly being TRBD1 (6 bases). V was trimmed by 6 bases and J by 1 base, leaving 16 bases between them. CDR3 size: 15 residues. CDR1 is SGHRS, CDR2 YFSETQ, per germline. The CDR3 loop is CASTPFQGPQETQYF. The CDR3 nucleotides are TGCGCCAGCACCCCCTTCCAGGGGCCCCAAGAGACCCAGTACTTC.

The V and J genes are TRBV19 and TRBJ2-3; D unclear. Germline-derived CDR1 and CDR2 are LNHDA and SQIVND (reference sequence). The CDR3 contains 13 residues. Trimming shortened V by 3 bases and J by 8 bases, and 12 bases separated the two germline ends. The CDR3 coding sequence is TGTGCCAGTAGTATCAAAATCGACGGTACGCAGTATTTT. Protein sequence: CASSIKIDGTQYF. Full variable domain (rest looked up from reference TRBV19 and TRBJ2-3): DGGITQSPKYLFRKEGQNVTLSCEQNLNHDAMYWYRQDPGQGLRLIYYSQIVNDFQKGDIAEGYSVSREKKESFPLTVTSAQKNPTAFYLCASSIKIDGTQYFGPGTRLTVL.

The chain uses TRBV30 and TRBJ2-7; 13 bases fit TRBD2. CDR3 length: 14 residues. With 3 bases clipped from V and 6 bases from J, the junction kept 5 bases outside the gene matches. From germline, CDR1 is GTSNPN and CDR2 SVGIG (reference sequence). In DNA, the CDR3 is TGTGCCTGGAGACCGGGACTAGCGGGAAGCGAGCAGTACTTC. Encoded protein: CAWRPGLAGSEQYF.

This clone was found a few times. The gene calls are TRBV5-1 and TRBJ2-2; 9 positions agree with TRBD1. Losses at the gene ends were 3 bases for V and 2 bases for J; bases not matched to a gene: 5. CDR1 and CDR2 (germline): SGHRS, YFSETQ. The CDR3 has 16 amino acids. In nucleotides, the CDR3 is TGCGCCAGCAGCTCCGGGACAGGGCCCAACACCGGGGAGCTGTTTTTT. As protein: CASSSGTGPNTGELFF.

The DNA for the CDR3 is TGCGCCAGCAGCCAGACAAACATGAACACTGAAGCTTTCTTT. This encodes CASSQTNMNTEAFF. The chain joins TRBV5-1 to TRBJ1-1; D remains ambiguous. V shed 4 bases and J shed 0 bases, with 10 bases lying between them. There are 14 residues in the CDR3. Germline CDR1 SGHRS, CDR2 YFSETQ.

This clone has only one observation. The V call is TRBV10-3, the J call TRBJ2-1; 10 nucleotides align to TRBD2. V gave up 4 bases and J gave up 7 bases; unmatched junction bases: 22. This CDR3 is 20 amino acids long. The germline CDR1 and CDR2 sequences are ENHRY and SYGVKD. In DNA, the CDR3 is TGTGCCATCAGTGGTACTAGCGGGATCCCCTCCCCTCTTCAATATAATGAGCAGTTCTTC. Protein sequence: CAISGTSGIPSPLQYNEQFF.

The genes are TRBV19 and TRBJ1-4; TRBD1 agrees at 9 bases. Per the germline V gene, CDR1 is LNHDA and CDR2 is SQIVND (reference sequence). The CDR3 is made up of 15 amino acids. With 6 bases clipped from V and 10 bases from J, the junction kept 12 bases outside the gene matches. The CDR3 protein is CASRPNRDRDGKLFF. CDR3 nucleotide sequence: TGTGCCAGTAGGCCCAACCGGGACAGGGATGGAAAACTGTTTTTT.

This chain connects TRBV11-2 to TRBJ2-7; 7 positions agree with TRBD2. The CDR3 spans 15 residues. V was pared by 2 bases and J by 2 bases, with 6 bases of the junction left unmatched. CDR1 and CDR2 from the germline V gene are SGHAT and FQNNGV. CDR3 sequence (DNA): TGTGCCAGCAGCTTAAGCAGCGGGACTACCTACGAGCAGTACTTC. This gives the protein CASSLSSGTTYEQYF.

Written as DNA, the CDR3 is TGCAGCGTCCGTCAGGAGTTCACAGATACGCAGTATTTT. Translating gives CSVRQEFTDTQYF. The genes are TRBV29-1 and TRBJ2-3; D gene ambiguous. The CDR3 length is 13 residues. Trimming shortened V by 6 bases and J by 2 bases, and 12 bases separated the two germline ends. The V gene's germline CDR1 is SQVTM and CDR2 ANQGSEA.

A single count supports this clone. The CDR3 loop reads CASSERDRDMETQYF. The CDR3 bases are TGCGCCAGCAGTGAGAGAGACAGGGATATGGAGACCCAGTACTTC. J is TRBJ2-5 and V is TRBV10-1; TRBD1 aligns across 7 bases. Losses at the gene ends were 2 bases for V and 5 bases for J; bases not matched to a gene: 8. Germline CDR1 is WNHNN and CDR2 is SYGVQD (reference sequence). The CDR3 totals 15 residues.

The chain joins TRBV4-3 to TRBJ1-1; maybe TRBD1 (6 bases). V was trimmed by 1 base and J by 1 base, leaving 13 bases between them. This CDR3 has 16 residues. The V gene's germline CDR1 is LGHNA and CDR2 YSLEER. The CDR3 DNA sequence: TGCGCCAGCAGCCAAGTAGGGTTACAGGGGAACACTGAAGCTTTCTTT. It encodes CASSQVGLQGNTEAFF.

Comment on this clone: Here the CDR3 omits its conserved ending phenylalanine or tryptophan, so a read error is the likely source. This sequence joins TRBV27 and TRBJ1-1; no clear D gene. The germline V and J ends were trimmed by 8 bases and 1 base, with 11 bases remaining between them. CDR1 and CDR2 (germline): MNHEY, SMNVEV (reference sequence). CDR3 length: 13 residues. CDR3 in amino acids: CASGLHRNTEAFL. CDR3 DNA sequence: TGTGCCAGCGGACTTCACAGGAACACTGAAGCTTTCCTT.

CDR3 in DNA: TGTGCCAGCAGTTCCCTGCAGGGGACGAATGAAAAACTGTTTTTT. Translation gives CASSSLQGTNEKLFF. The chain uses TRBV28 and TRBJ1-4, with D possibly being TRBD1 (6 bases). Between the trimmed V and J ends, which lost 4 bases and 5 bases, there was a span of 14 bases. The CDR3 runs to 15 residues. Germline V gene data show CDR1 as MDHEN and CDR2 as SYDVKM.

The V call is TRBV7-8, the J call TRBJ2-2, with TRBD1 identical over 8 bases. Unmatched junction bases numbered 2, after V lost 2 bases and J lost 3 bases. The CDR3 is made up of 15 amino acids. Germline loops: CDR1 SGHVS, CDR2 FQNEAQ. CDR3 coding DNA: TGTGCCAGCAGCTTACAGGGGGCGGACACCGGGGAGCTGTTTTTT. Its protein product is CASSLQGADTGELFF.

DNA for the CDR3: TGTGCCAGCCAGGGTCCCACTGGGGCCAACGTCCTGACTTTC. Protein: CASQGPTGANVLTF. This rearrangement joins TRBV19 to TRBJ2-6; possibly TRBD1 for D (5 bases). Germline V gene sequence: CDR1 LNHDA, CDR2 SQIVND (reference sequence). This CDR3 has 14 residues. Deletions cut 9 bases from V and 2 bases from J, with 11 bases between.

The chain has TRBV27 and TRBJ1-3; TRBD1 matches at 10 bases. The CDR3 spans 16 residues. In germline, CDR1 is MNHEY, CDR2 SMNVEV (reference sequence). With V trimmed by 6 bases and J by 0 bases, 5 bases remained unmatched. CDR3 coding DNA: TGTGCCAGCAGCCTGACAGGGGGCTACTCTGGAAACACCATATATTTT. It yields the protein CASSLTGGYSGNTIYF.

This clone was counted a single time. This sequence joins TRBV5-6 and TRBJ2-3; 8 nucleotides agree with TRBD1. The CDR3 covers 19 residues. Germline values: CDR1 SGHDT, CDR2 YYEEEE. V shed 0 bases and J 2 bases; nucleotides not matched to a gene: 14. DNA of the CDR3: TGTGCCAGCAGCTTGGCTTCCCCCTCAACAGGGGGTCTCACAGATACGCAGTATTTT. It yields the protein CASSLASPSTGGLTDTQYF.

This chain connects TRBV7-2 to TRBJ1-2; D remains unclear. The CDR3 spans 16 residues. Germline CDR1 SGHTA, CDR2 FQGNSA. Trimming removed 5 bases from V and 0 bases from J, with 16 bases in between. CDR3 residues: CASSHERAASNYGYTF. CDR3 sequence (DNA): TGTGCCAGCAGCCATGAACGGGCAGCCTCTAACTATGGCTACACCTTC. Full variable domain (outside the CDR3, taken from reference TRBV7-2 and TRBJ1-2): GAGVSQSPSNKVTEKGKDVELRCDPISGHTALYWYRQSLGQGLEFLIYFQGNSAPDKSGLPSDRFSAERTGGSVSTLTIQRTQQEDSAVYLCASSHERAASNYGYTFGSGTRLTVV.

The chain has TRBV12-2 and TRBJ2-7. TRBV12-2 is a documented pseudogene. The CDR3 has 13 amino acids. CDR3 bases: TGTGCAAGTCGCTTAATGACCTATTACGAGCAGTACTTC. Translating gives CASRLMTYYEQYF.